This entry is about one T cell receptor (beta chain). This clonotype has ten or more counts. Its antigen target is currently unknown. No much larger clone is present one base from it, and per-base qualities are unavailable. These data come from a study of patients with pleural tuberculosis (dated by TCRdb to the mid-2010s). From the germline V gene (reference sequence), CDR1 is SEHNR and CDR2 is FQNEAQ. The CDR3 covers 15 residues, taking in both the cysteine and the phenylalanine. Only CDR3 DNA remains: 45 bases, in frame from the first base. A distance of 13 bases separates the germline ends of V and J, which lose 5 bases and 0 bases respectively. TCRdb names Illumina Genome Analyzer IIx as the instrument used. TCRdb took the public reads, trimmed them with fastp at Q25, ran MiXCR for clone calling and kept in-frame beta chains. Every CDR3 protein is listed once, alongside the most common genes and DNA of its rows. The table for this sample lists roughly 27,000 distinct CDR3 sequences; 18% of them were counted only once. The ten largest clones take up about 4% of the sample.

The chain links TRBV7-9 with TRBJ1-1; the D gene lacks a confident call. This TCR came from a human donor with pleural tuberculosis. Sequencing was done on a sample of peripheral blood. The CDR3 region reads CASSPVRGMNTEAFF. The DNA is as follows: TGTGCCAGCAGCCCCGTCCGAGGAATGAACACTGAAGCTTTCTTT.